The present T cell receptor beta chain was sequenced within a study of CD8 T cells in ankylosing spondylitis. Quantitative barcoded 5'-RACE was used to prepare TCR beta libraries. TCRdb used MiXCR to reprocess the 5' RACE reads, holding one entry per CDR3 protein. The sample contains 300,000 to 350,000 distinct CDR3 sequences, roughly 15% of which appear only once. Germline V gene data show CDR1 as SNHLY and CDR2 as FYNNEI. The germline V and J ends were trimmed by 5 bases and 3 bases, with 12 bases remaining between them. This CDR3 is 14 amino acids long. Sequenced: blood, either unsorted or a sorted T cell fraction (not recorded which). The V gene is TRBV2, the J gene TRBJ2-3; D is uncertain. The TCR was taken from a male donor with ankylosing spondylitis or in good health (not recorded which). The CDR3 loop reads CASSKIRVTDTQYF. The CDR3 DNA reads TGTGCCAGCAGTAAAATACGAGTTACAGATACGCAGTATTTT.